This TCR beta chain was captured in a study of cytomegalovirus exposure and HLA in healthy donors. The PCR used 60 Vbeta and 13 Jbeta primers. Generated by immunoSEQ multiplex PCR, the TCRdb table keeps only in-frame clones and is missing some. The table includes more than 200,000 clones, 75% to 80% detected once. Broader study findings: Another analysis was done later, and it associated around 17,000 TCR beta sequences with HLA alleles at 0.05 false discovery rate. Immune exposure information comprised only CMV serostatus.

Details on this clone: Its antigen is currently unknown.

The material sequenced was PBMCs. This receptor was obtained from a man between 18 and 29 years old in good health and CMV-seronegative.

CDR3 protein: CASSLETSGRKPSSTDTQYF. In nucleotides, the CDR3 is TGTGCCAGCAGTTTGGAGACTAGCGGGAGGAAACCCTCTAGCACAGATACGCAGTATTTT. This chain connects TRBV28 to TRBJ2-3; 13 bases align to TRBD2. Germline-derived CDR1 and CDR2 are MDHEN and SYDVKM. The CDR3 has 20 amino acids. After removal of 3 bases from V and 0 bases from J, the junction contained 12 bases not matched to a gene.